This T cell receptor (beta chain) was found in a study of cytomegalovirus exposure and HLA in healthy donors. General study results and limits: Cytomegalovirus status was reportedly diagnosed by the classifier with high sensitivity and specificity. The study listed approximately 170 cytomegalovirus-associated TCR beta chains.

Germline CDR1 and CDR2: SGHRS and YFSETQ. V lost 4 bases and J lost 7; bases outside the gene matches: 6. The CDR3 sequence is 15 residues long. TCRdb's copy holds only in-frame clones and misses some; the assay was immunoSEQ multiplex PCR. Of hundreds of thousands of clones listed, approximately 87% were seen once; the top ten hold 4.5% to 6%. Comment on this clone: Its antigen is unidentified.

The receptor was derived from a young woman in good health and CMV-seronegative. The V and J genes are TRBV5-1 and TRBJ1-5; 12 positions match TRBD1. The sequenced sample consisted of PBMCs. The CDR3 spells CASSPSGQGAQPQHF. The CDR3 nucleotides read TGCGCCAGCAGCCCCTCGGGACAGGGGGCCCAGCCCCAGCATTTT.